This T cell receptor (beta chain) emerged from a study of beta chain features in type 1 diabetes. General study results and limits: Patients' naive, central memory and Treg TCRB repertoires seemed closer to one another than those of healthy donors. Patients with type 1 diabetes showed fewer VDJ junction insertions and more deletions. Among patients with Type 1 diabetes, TCRB CDR3s were moderately but significantly shorter in every one of the four CD4+ subsets.

This clone was seen more than once but under ten times. Its specificity is not known. Of the isolated RNA, all was reverse transcribed, and so the sequenced material was expressed TCRB transcripts. Profiling relied on immunoSEQ multiplex PCR, and the TCRdb table lists in-frame clones only, not all of them. The sample yields 600,000 to 700,000 clones, over 10% seen once. Germline V gives CDR1 SEHNR, CDR2 FQNEAQ (reference sequence). V dropped 5 bases and J dropped 2; count of bases not matched to a gene: 6. CDR3 length: 16 residues. The chain uses TRBV7-9 and TRBJ1-2, with 12 bases fitting TRBD1. Sample: naive CD4+ T cells from blood. This TCR came from a man younger than 35 with type 1 diabetes. CDR3 region: CASSVGTGGDNYGYTF. CDR3 coding DNA: TGTGCCAGCAGCGTAGGGACAGGGGGCGACAACTATGGCTACACCTTC.